The clone carrying this T cell receptor (beta chain) was seen a few times. Its antigen is not known. This sample stems from a study of T cells in Graves' hyperthyroidism and ophthalmopathy. Study observations and caveats: In validation, the model predicted ophthalmopathy. These predictions came a median roughly six months before onset.

The CDR3 spans 19 residues. V was pared by 8 bases and J by 0 bases, with 23 bases between. Germline CDR1 MDHEN, CDR2 SYDVKM. RNA transcripts were the template for amplifying TCR beta CDR3 regions. TCR CDR3 underwent first-round RT-PCR with the HTBI primer set. TCRdb called the multiplex PCR reads again in MiXCR, with one record for every CDR3 protein. This table holds about 620,000 distinct CDR3 sequences, about a sixth found once. This chain joins TRBV28 and TRBJ2-6, with D perhaps matching TRBD1 (6 bases). Material for sequencing was blood. The TCR was taken from a woman aged 25 to 39 with Graves' hyperthyroidism. This CDR3 is CASSPLGTRTLSGANVLTF. In nucleotides, the CDR3 is TGTGCCAGCTCACCACTCGGGACACGGACCCTCTCTGGGGCCAACGTCCTGACTTTC.